Described below is a single TCR beta chain sequence and its context. Its antigen is not known. Germline CDR1 is SEHNR and CDR2 is FQNEAQ (reference sequence). The CDR3 extends over 13 amino acids. V shed 7 bases, J shed 3 bases, and the junction held 5 bases outside the gene matches. The data stem from a study of shared clonotypes between healthy human individuals. Naive-designated CD8 cells lacked CD45RO, were positively enriched for CCR7, and omitted terminally differentiated effector memory CD45RA+ cells. The donors, healthy adults who were HIV-negative, had experienced no recent acute infections or vaccinations. All the donors were Caucasian adults who lived in Nashville, Tennessee. Overall study findings and caveats: Clonotypes which were not shared had lower generation probabilities than clonotypes that all four donors shared. Sampling covered blood only; tissue repertoires likely differ.

Repertoires were generated with immunoSEQ multiplex PCR, while TCRdb's copy carries only in-frame clones and drops some. The table records some 2,000,000 clones, about 95% of them present only once. This chain uses TRBV7-9 with TRBJ2-7; 8 bases fit TRBD2. The origin of this receptor is a man aged 18 to 29 in good health. Sequences were obtained from naive CD8+ T cells sorted from blood. The CDR3 DNA reads TGTGCCAGCACCCCGGGAGGGTTCTACGAGCAGTACTTC. Translated, it gives CASTPGGFYEQYF.